These 14 T cell receptor beta chains originate from one sample sequenced in a study of shared clonotypes between healthy human individuals. Profiled with immunoSEQ multiplex PCR; TCRdb holds only in-frame clones, not every one. The sample records 1.5 million to 2.5 million clones, roughly 94% being singletons. Naive CD8 cells comprised CD45RO-negative, CCR7-positively selected cells, excluding terminally differentiated effector memory CD45RA+ cells. Sequencing was carried out using naive CD8+ T cells sorted from blood. The receptors stem from a man between 18 and 29 years old in good health.

V and J are TRBV7-2 and TRBJ2-1, with D perhaps matching TRBD1 or TRBD2 (6 bases each). Trimming took off 3 bases at V and 8 bases at J, with 20 bases between the two ends. The CDR3 spans 16 residues. The germline V gene encodes CDR1 SGHTA and CDR2 FQGNSA. The CDR3 nucleotides are TGTGCCAGCAGCTTGAGGGGGAGGTTGGGTTGGGATGAGCAGTTCTTC. Translation gives CASSLRGRLGWDEQFF.

This chain uses TRBV4-1 with TRBJ2-2; D not resolved. The CDR3 is 16 residues long. Trimming removed 1 base from V and 0 bases from J, with 9 bases in between. CDR1 MGHRA and CDR2 YSYEKL come from the germline V gene. CDR3 sequence: CASSQGSIANTGELFF. DNA for the CDR3: TGCGCCAGCAGCCAAGGCAGCATAGCGAACACCGGGGAGCTGTTTTTT.

The chain carries TRBV27 and TRBJ1-1; D call uncertain. The CDR3 runs 14 residues. Looked up from germline, CDR1 is MNHEY and CDR2 is SMNVEV (reference sequence). Between the trimmed V and J ends, which lost 7 bases and 2 bases, there was a span of 14 bases. CDR3 coding DNA: TGTGCCAGCACCCAGGTGGGAGGTAACACTGAAGCTTTCTTT. This translates into CASTQVGGNTEAFF.

The chain uses TRBV27 and TRBJ2-5; 8 positions agree with TRBD2. Germline V lookup: CDR1 MNHEY, CDR2 SMNVEV (reference sequence). The CDR3 covers 15 residues. The V segment lost 2 bases and the J segment 4 bases; nucleotides outside the gene matches: 6. The CDR3 coding sequence is TGTGCCAGCAGTTTACAGGGCGGGGGGCGAGAGACCCAGTACTTC. This encodes CASSLQGGGRETQYF.

V is TRBV9 and J is TRBJ2-3; D is possibly TRBD2 (7 bases). Germline CDR1 reads SGDLS; CDR2 reads YYNGEE. V was cut by 4 bases and J by 2 bases, with 14 bases left in between. The CDR3 is made up of 15 amino acids. The CDR3 sequence is CASSQGGAYTDTQYF. The CDR3 DNA reads as TGTGCCAGCAGCCAAGGGGGGGCGTACACAGATACGCAGTATTTT.

A single count supports this clone. The chain carries TRBV4-2 and TRBJ1-6; 8 positions agree with TRBD1. The CDR3 loop spans 18 amino acids. Germline V gene sequence: CDR1 LGHNA, CDR2 YNFKEQ. With 0 bases clipped from V and 4 bases from J, the junction kept 8 bases outside the gene matches. The CDR3 region is CASSQETGAGFYNSPLHF. The CDR3, as DNA: TGTGCCAGCAGCCAAGAGACAGGGGCCGGTTTTTATAATTCACCCCTCCACTTT.

Points on this clone: The same CDR3 arises from other DNA sequences in this sample as well. CDR3 DNA sequence: TGTGCCAGCAGTTTAGACAGGGGTTACGAGCAGTACTTC. Translation: CASSLDRGYEQYF. V usage is TRBV28 and J usage is TRBJ2-7; 8 positions agree with TRBD1. The CDR3 has 13 amino acids. CDR1 and CDR2 from the germline V gene are MDHEN and SYDVKM. The J segment lost 4 bases and the V segment lost 2 bases, leaving 1 base of the junction unmatched.

J is TRBJ2-3 and V is TRBV25-1, with 7 bases that match TRBD2. V dropped 4 bases and J dropped 1; count of bases not matched to a gene: 5. The V gene's germline CDR1 is MGHDK and CDR2 SYGVNS. This CDR3 comprises 15 residues. The CDR3 here is CASSARTSGTDTQYF. CDR3 in DNA: TGTGCCAGCAGTGCTCGTACTAGCGGCACAGATACGCAGTATTTT.

The rearrangement uses TRBV7-9 and TRBJ2-1; maybe TRBD2 (6 bases). Trimming removed 5 bases at V and 7 bases at J, with 24 bases between. The CDR3 extends over 17 amino acids. Looked up from germline, CDR1 is SEHNR and CDR2 is FQNEAQ (reference sequence). CDR3 coding DNA: TGTGCCAGCAGCACCCCGCCGGGACTGGAGGGAATAAATGAGCAGTTCTTC. Encoded protein: CASSTPPGLEGINEQFF. Together with reference TRBV7-9 and TRBJ2-1, the CDR3 gives the full variable domain: DTGVSQNPRHKITKRGQNVTFRCDPISEHNRLYWYRQTLGQGPEFLTYFQNEAQLEKSRLLSDRFSAERPKGSFSTLEIQRTEQGDSAMYLCASSTPPGLEGINEQFFGPGTRLTVL.

The chain joins TRBV27 to TRBJ2-3; 10 bases fit TRBD2. The J segment lost 0 bases and the V segment lost 7 bases, leaving 10 bases of the junction unmatched. Per the germline V gene, CDR1 is MNHEY and CDR2 is SMNVEV (reference sequence). The CDR3 spans 17 residues. CDR3 amino acids: CASTYVAGGLSTDTQYF. Here the CDR3 DNA reads TGTGCCAGCACCTACGTAGCGGGGGGCCTAAGCACAGATACGCAGTATTTT.

This clone has just one count. The chain recombines TRBV15 with TRBJ1-3; no firm D call. The length of the CDR3 is 16 residues. V lost 3 bases and J 3 bases, leaving 15 bases between the germline ends. Germline V lookup: CDR1 LNHNV, CDR2 YYDKDF (reference sequence). As DNA, the CDR3 is TGTGCCACCAGCAGTGGACTCGGGGTCAGTGGAAACACCATATATTTT. As protein: CATSSGLGVSGNTIYF.

The gene calls are TRBV9 and TRBJ1-1; TRBD1 aligns across 7 bases. In germline, CDR1 is SGDLS, CDR2 YYNGEE. This CDR3 contains 14 residues. Unmatched junction bases numbered 7, after V lost 4 bases and J lost 4 bases. This CDR3 reads CASSSRSGGTEAFF. The CDR3 nucleotides are TGTGCCAGCAGCTCACGGTCAGGGGGCACTGAAGCTTTCTTT.

This clone was counted once. The chain joins TRBV6-5 to TRBJ2-1; TRBD2 matches 9 bases. The CDR3 runs 13 residues. Germline loops: CDR1 MNHEY, CDR2 SVGAGI. J was trimmed by 9 bases and V by 11 bases; bases with no gene match: 11. DNA for the CDR3: TGTGCCGTTGCGGGAGGGCCGGAGGGTGAGCAGTTCTTC. Its protein product is CAVAGGPEGEQFF.

The V gene is TRBV7-9, the J gene TRBJ2-1; 14 bases align to TRBD2. V was clipped by 4 bases and J by 6 bases; unmatched bases: 5. Germline lookup yields CDR1 SEHNR and CDR2 FQNEAQ (reference sequence). This CDR3 is 16 amino acids long. The chain's CDR3 is CASSWTGTSGGNEQFF. The CDR3 DNA reads as TGTGCCAGCAGCTGGACCGGGACTAGCGGGGGCAATGAGCAGTTCTTC. Using reference TRBV7-9 and TRBJ2-1 for the parts outside the CDR3, the full variable domain is DTGVSQNPRHKITKRGQNVTFRCDPISEHNRLYWYRQTLGQGPEFLTYFQNEAQLEKSRLLSDRFSAERPKGSFSTLEIQRTEQGDSAMYLCASSWTGTSGGNEQFFGPGTRLTVL.